These 26 T cell receptor beta chains originate from one sample sequenced in a study of cytotoxic CD8 clonotypes in ibrutinib-treated CLL. Assay: immunoSEQ multiplex PCR; the TCRdb copy retains only in-frame clones and omits some. The data contain 150,000 to 250,000 clones, around 70% of them singletons. The material sequenced was PBMCs, taken after 24 months of ibrutinib treatment. The receptors here all came from a human donor with chronic lymphocytic leukemia.

V usage is TRBV27 and J usage is TRBJ2-7; TRBD1 matches 7 bases. This CDR3 region has 14 residues. CDR1 is MNHEY and CDR2 is SMNVEV in the germline V gene (reference sequence). Trimming cost V 6 bases and J 2 bases; bases outside gene matches: 7. The CDR3 here is CASRPTGRTYEQYF. CDR3 DNA: TGTGCCAGCAGGCCGACAGGGCGCACCTACGAGCAGTACTTC.

The V and J genes are TRBV28 and TRBJ2-2; 7 positions match TRBD2. Germline lookup yields CDR1 MDHEN and CDR2 SYDVKM. J was trimmed by 1 base and V by 5 bases; bases with no gene match: 1. The CDR3 loop spans 14 amino acids. CDR3 protein: CASSGGVNTGELFF. The CDR3 DNA follows: TGTGCCAGCAGTGGGGGGGTGAACACCGGGGAGCTGTTTTTT.

This clone has a handful of counts. This chain uses TRBV19 with TRBJ1-5; 7 positions agree with TRBD1. Trimming at V came to 6 bases and at J to 6 bases, leaving 8 bases not matched to a gene. The CDR3 runs 14 residues. The germline V gene encodes CDR1 LNHDA and CDR2 SQIVND (reference sequence). The CDR3 sequence: CASREVTGFQPQHF. The CDR3 region has the DNA TGTGCCAGTAGGGAAGTGACAGGGTTTCAGCCCCAGCATTTT.

V gene TRBV10-3 combines with J gene TRBJ1-1, with a weak D call TRBD1 (6 bases). The V and J ends lost 0 bases and 5 bases respectively, with 16 bases between them. The CDR3 contains 16 residues. Germline V gene data show CDR1 as ENHRY and CDR2 as SYGVKD. The CDR3 DNA follows: TGTGCCATCAGTGAGTCGGGGGGTTCTACAGGGACTGAAGCTTTCTTT. Its protein product is CAISESGGSTGTEAFF.

The chain carries TRBV4-3 and TRBJ2-1; no clear D. Germline CDR1 is LGHNA and CDR2 is YSLEER. The CDR3 is made up of 13 amino acids. The V end lost 0 bases, the J end lost 10 bases, and 10 bases lay between the germline ends. The CDR3 DNA sequence: TGCGCCAGCAGCCAAGATCCCCGACCGGAGCAGTTCTTC. This encodes CASSQDPRPEQFF.

This clone was detected only a few times. The V gene is TRBV2, the J gene TRBJ2-3; 9 positions agree with TRBD2. Per the germline V gene, CDR1 is SNHLY and CDR2 is FYNNEI. CDR3 length: 15 residues. Unmatched junction bases numbered 4, after V lost 6 bases and J lost 0 bases. CDR3 in amino acids: CASRRGLASTDTQYF. CDR3 nucleotides: TGTGCCAGCAGGCGGGGACTAGCAAGCACAGATACGCAGTATTTT.

The J gene is TRBJ2-1, the V gene TRBV19, with D perhaps matching TRBD1 (5 bases). The length of the CDR3 is 16 residues. Germline CDR1 is LNHDA and CDR2 is SQIVND (reference sequence). V lost 2 bases to trimming and J lost 7 bases, with 18 bases between them. Written as DNA, the CDR3 is TGTGCCAGTAGTATACAGGCAGGGAATCTGGGGAATGAGCAGTTCTTC. Translating gives CASSIQAGNLGNEQFF.

In its sample, this clone was seen once. The chain recombines TRBV20-1 with TRBJ2-7, with 7 bases fitting TRBD2. Germline trimming cut 5 bases from V and 6 bases from J; bases unmatched to any gene: 1. In germline, CDR1 is DFQATT, CDR2 SNEGSKA (reference sequence). This CDR3 comprises 10 residues. CDR3 residues: CSAGRGEQYF. The CDR3 region has the DNA TGCAGTGCTGGGAGGGGCGAGCAGTACTTC.

The DNA of the CDR3 is TGTGCCAGTAATACCGGGAGGTCCTACGAGCAGTACTTC. It encodes CASNTGRSYEQYF. This chain uses TRBV6-5 with TRBJ2-7; 7 bases line up with TRBD2. Trimming removed 9 bases from V and 1 base from J; junction bases left unmatched: 6. CDR3 size: 13 residues. In germline, CDR1 is MNHEY, CDR2 SVGAGI.

The chain combines TRBV10-3 with TRBJ2-7; D gene unclear. Germline V gene sequence: CDR1 ENHRY, CDR2 SYGVKD. This CDR3 region has 11 residues. V lost 3 bases to trimming and J lost 7 bases, with 7 bases between them. The CDR3 protein is CAISDPREQYF. CDR3 DNA sequence: TGTGCCATCAGTGATCCGCGGGAGCAGTACTTC.

The chain combines TRBV7-9 with TRBJ1-1; the D is unclear. V lost 6 bases, J lost 0 bases, and 14 bases lay in between. There are 15 residues in the CDR3. The germline V gene has CDR1 SEHNR and CDR2 FQNEAQ (reference sequence). The CDR3 region has the DNA TGTGCCAGCAGGATGGAGAAATCCATGAACACTGAAGCTTTCTTT. Its protein is CASRMEKSMNTEAFF.

The rearrangement links TRBV5-1 to TRBJ2-7, with D tentatively TRBD2 (6 bases). The germline V and J ends were trimmed by 4 bases and 5 bases, with 13 bases remaining between them. The CDR3 length is 13 residues. Germline CDR1 is SGHRS and CDR2 is YFSETQ. This CDR3 reads CASSPRTSNEQYF. CDR3 DNA: TGCGCCAGCAGCCCTCGAACTAGCAACGAGCAGTACTTC.

CDR3 protein: CASSALRAASGNTIYF. CDR3 nucleotide sequence: TGTGCCAGCAGCGCCCTACGGGCCGCCTCTGGAAACACCATATATTTT. This chain uses TRBV7-2 with TRBJ1-3; D remains ambiguous. V lost 5 bases and J 0 bases, leaving 14 bases between the germline ends. This CDR3 comprises 16 residues. Germline V lookup: CDR1 SGHTA, CDR2 FQGNSA.

This chain uses TRBV9 with TRBJ2-3; 7 nucleotides agree with TRBD2. Germline CDR1 SGDLS, CDR2 YYNGEE. The length of the CDR3 is 17 residues. Trimming at V came to 6 bases and at J to 1 base, leaving 14 bases not matched to a gene. The CDR3 protein is CASNPPGAGVGTDTQYF. In DNA form, the CDR3 reads TGTGCCAGCAACCCCCCCGGGGCGGGAGTCGGCACAGATACGCAGTATTTT. Full variable domain (missing parts from reference TRBV9 and TRBJ2-3): DSGVTQTPKHLITATGQRVTLRCSPRSGDLSVYWYQQSLDQGLQFLIQYYNGEERAKGNILERFSAQQFPDLHSELNLSSLELGDSALYFCASNPPGAGVGTDTQYFGPGTRLTVL.

The chain couples TRBV28 to TRBJ2-3; the D gene is possibly TRBD1 (5 bases). This CDR3 comprises 15 residues. In germline, CDR1 is MDHEN, CDR2 SYDVKM. V was cut by 2 bases and J by 6 bases, with 15 bases left in between. CDR3 amino acids: CASSLPGAVTDTQYF. CDR3 nucleotides: TGTGCCAGCAGTTTACCTGGGGCAGTTACCGATACGCAGTATTTT.

The chain combines TRBV6-5 with TRBJ2-5; a weak D match, TRBD2 (6 bases). Trimming removed 7 bases from V and 6 bases from J, with 21 bases in between. Germline CDR1 and CDR2: MNHEY and SVGAGI. This CDR3 comprises 15 residues. The CDR3 DNA is TGTGCCAGCACCTACCTAGCGAGAGGGTACCAGACCCAGTACTTC. It is translated as CASTYLARGYQTQYF.

The chain links TRBV30 to TRBJ2-5; no reliable D call. The DNA end favors TRBJ2-7, so the J call may be wrong. The germline CDR1 and CDR2 sequences are GTSNPN and SVGIG (reference sequence). This CDR3 is 12 amino acids long. The CDR3 DNA reads TGTGCCTGGAGTATACAGCAATACGAGCAGTACTTC. Amino acids: CAWSIQQYEQYF.

The rearrangement uses TRBV6-5 and TRBJ1-2; 8 bases are a match to TRBD1. Germline V gene sequence: CDR1 MNHEY, CDR2 SVGAGI. This CDR3 has 15 residues. V lost 10 bases, J lost 4 bases, and 14 bases stayed unmatched. The CDR3 DNA is TGTGCCACCTCTCGTGGGGGACAGGAGGCCTATGGCTACACCTTC. It encodes CATSRGGQEAYGYTF.

V gene TRBV2 combines with J gene TRBJ2-3, with 7 positions matching TRBD1. Trimming removed 5 bases from V and 6 bases from J; junction bases left unmatched: 8. CDR3 length: 14 residues. Germline V gene data show CDR1 as SNHLY and CDR2 as FYNNEI. In DNA form, the CDR3 reads TGTGCCAGCAGTCAGGGGGTCGTCCGGGATACGCAGTATTTT. This translates into CASSQGVVRDTQYF.

This clone showed up just a few times. This chain uses TRBV6-5 with TRBJ2-2; D unclear. Germline V CDR1 and CDR2: MNHEY, SVGAGI. V lost 2 bases to trimming and J lost 3 bases, with 7 bases between them. This CDR3 spans 14 amino acids. CDR3 in amino acids: CASSYLYHTGELFF. CDR3 DNA sequence: TGTGCCAGCAGTTACCTGTACCACACCGGGGAGCTGTTTTTT.

CDR3 region: CASPCGSASGETQYF. Written as DNA, the CDR3 is TGCGCCAGCCCCTGCGGGTCCGCGTCGGGCGAGACCCAGTACTTC. V and J are TRBV5-1 and TRBJ2-5; the D gene is possibly TRBD2 (5 bases). Germline V gene data show CDR1 as SGHRS and CDR2 as YFSETQ. The CDR3 sequence is 15 residues long. Between the trimmed V and J ends, which lost 7 bases and 5 bases, there was a span of 21 bases. Filled out from reference TRBV5-1 and TRBJ2-5, the complete variable domain reads KAGVTQTPRYLIKTRGQQVTLSCSPISGHRSVSWYQQTPGQGLQFLFEYFSETQRNKGNFPGRFSGRQFSNSRSEMNVSTLELGDSALYLCASPCGSASGETQYFGPGTRLLVL.

J is TRBJ1-5 and V is TRBV6-5; TRBD1 might be the D (5 bases). The CDR3 loop spans 13 amino acids. The V and J ends lost 7 bases and 1 base respectively, with 8 bases between them. Germline assignment: CDR1 MNHEY and CDR2 SVGAGI. CDR3 region: CASKGRSNQPQHF. CDR3 sequence (DNA): TGTGCCAGCAAGGGGCGGAGCAATCAGCCCCAGCATTTT.

The chain uses TRBV18 and TRBJ2-7, with 12 bases fitting TRBD2. The CDR3 has 17 amino acids. V trimming: 2 bases; J trimming: 2 bases; junction bases outside the gene matches: 7. CDR1 is KGHSH, CDR2 LQKENI, per germline. CDR3 residues: CASSPRTSGMGAYEQYF. In DNA, the CDR3 is TGTGCCAGCTCACCAAGGACTAGCGGGATGGGGGCCTACGAGCAGTACTTC.

This rearrangement joins TRBV4-3 to TRBJ2-1; 11 positions match TRBD2. Germline CDR1 and CDR2: LGHNA and YSLEER. V lost 6 bases and J lost 2; bases outside the gene matches: 6. The length of the CDR3 is 16 residues. The CDR3 reads CASRLRLAGPYNEQFF. For the CDR3, the DNA is TGCGCCAGCAGATTAAGACTAGCGGGACCCTACAATGAGCAGTTCTTC.

This clone turned up a few times. The genes are TRBV5-6 and TRBJ2-1, with 10 bases aligning to TRBD2. Germline assignment: CDR1 SGHDT and CDR2 YYEEEE. The CDR3 is made up of 12 amino acids. Trimming removed 4 bases from V and 9 bases from J; junction bases left unmatched: 1. CDR3 in amino acids: CASSRTSGEQFF. The CDR3 region has the DNA TGTGCCAGCAGCCGGACTAGCGGTGAGCAGTTCTTC.

This clone was counted ten times or more. The chain employs TRBV6-1 and TRBJ2-7; 14 bases agree with TRBD2. The germline V gene encodes CDR1 MNHNS and CDR2 SASEGT. The CDR3 loop spans 13 amino acids. J was trimmed by 10 bases and V by 4 bases; bases with no gene match: 3. CDR3 loop: CASSAGTSGRQYF. The CDR3 bases are TGTGCCAGCAGTGCAGGGACTAGCGGGAGACAGTACTTC.